Listed here are 5 T cell receptor beta chains from one sample, sequenced in a study of beta chain features in type 1 diabetes. Expressed TCRB transcripts were sequenced, since all the RNA that had been isolated was reverse transcribed. Measured with immunoSEQ multiplex PCR; TCRdb has only the in-frame clones, and not every one. Here the sample spans 150,000 to 180,000 clones, roughly 11% being singletons. The sequenced sample was central memory CD4+ T cells from blood. The receptors were sampled from a man between 18 and 35 years old in good health.

The rearrangement joins TRBV9 to TRBJ1-2, with D perhaps TRBD1 (5 bases). Germline CDR1 is SGDLS and CDR2 is YYNGEE. Trimming removed 1 base from V and 4 bases from J, with 11 bases in between. This CDR3 comprises 14 residues. The CDR3 is CASSVIAGSYGYTF. Written as DNA, the CDR3 is TGTGCCAGCAGCGTAATTGCAGGGTCCTATGGCTACACCTTC.

This clone has at least ten counts. The chain has TRBV2 and TRBJ2-7; D assignment may be TRBD1 or TRBD2 (6 bases each). V was clipped by 5 bases and J by 3 bases, with 11 bases between them. In germline, CDR1 is SNHLY, CDR2 FYNNEI. The CDR3 is made up of 13 amino acids. Here the CDR3 DNA reads TGTGCCAGCAGTCAGGAGGGGGGCTACGAGCAGTACTTC. Translated, it gives CASSQEGGYEQYF.

The V call is TRBV5-1, the J call TRBJ2-3; D gene unclear. The V gene lost 2 bases and the J gene lost 6 bases, with 10 bases spanning the gap. Looked up from germline, CDR1 is SGHRS and CDR2 is YFSETQ. This CDR3 spans 13 amino acids. CDR3 DNA sequence: TGCGCCAGCAGCTTCCCTGATGCGGATACGCAGTATTTT. The encoded protein is CASSFPDADTQYF.

This clone has just a few counts. J is TRBJ2-1 and V is TRBV18; D is possibly TRBD2 (5 bases). The CDR3 runs 15 residues. V was shortened by 5 bases and J by 4 bases, with 15 bases between the two germline ends. CDR1 is KGHSH and CDR2 is LQKENI in the germline V gene. The CDR3 nucleotides read TGTGCCAGCTCAGCCCGAGGACTCACATACAATGAGCAGTTCTTC. This sequence encodes CASSARGLTYNEQFF. Together with reference TRBV18 and TRBJ2-1, the CDR3 gives the full variable domain: NAGVMQNPRHLVRRRGQEARLRCSPMKGHSHVYWYRQLPEEGLKFMVYLQKENIIDESGMPKERFSAEFPKEGPSILRIQQVVRGDSAAYFCASSARGLTYNEQFFGPGTRLTVL.

CDR3 amino acids: CASSLVGGTKNIQYF. DNA of the CDR3: TGTGCCAGCAGCTTAGTCGGGGGAACCAAAAACATTCAGTACTTC. The gene calls are TRBV7-9 and TRBJ2-4, with a weak D call TRBD2 (6 bases). This CDR3 has 15 residues. From germline, CDR1 is SEHNR and CDR2 FQNEAQ (reference sequence). Between the trimmed V and J ends, which lost 1 base and 2 bases, there was a span of 9 bases.